A selection of T cell receptor beta chains follows, all from one sample in a study of T cell changes during pregnancy in multiple sclerosis. Only in-frame clones appear in the TCRdb table, and some are missing; sequencing was by immunoSEQ multiplex PCR. The table shows some 37,000 clones, with 75% to 95% occurring only once. Sequencing used CD8+ T cells from peripheral blood mononuclear cells, obtained after pregnancy. Source of these receptors: a female donor with multiple sclerosis, enrolled in a pregnancy study. Each CDR3 is given without its conserved first and last residue. The order of the fields is V gene, clone size, CDR3 protein. Clone size is shown for a subset of rows, as once, few, many or a class of expanded clone.

>TRBV2|-
ASRPRGEYGQY
>TRBV5-8|-
ASSFGSLNTEAF
>TRBV18|-
ASSSRLIGGNEQF
>TRBV5-1|-
ASSKRDFTDTQY
>TRBV7-9|-
ASSLHRADSGNTIY
>TRBV6-1|few
ASVTGYWSEAF
>TRBV11-2|-
ASSTNWGGNTEAF
>TRBV7-2|-
ASSLEFQGGGGYT
>TRBV7-9|-
ASSRPVPETQY
>TRBV7-2|-
ASSFEGAETQY
>TRBV12-1|-
ASSFPREGRTQQY
>TRBV6-8|once
ASSYSNRTGSNTQY
>TRBV14|-
ASSPRQAELGEKLF
>TRBV2|-
ASETGQSYEQY
>TRBV5-5|-
ASSLDRGHNQPQH
>TRBV6-5|-
ASSPGWSNQPQH
>TRBV6-6|-
ASSLGLAGGEQF
>TRBV9|-
ASSVRLAGDTDTQY
>TRBV30|-
AWNYGNEQF
>TRBV4-1|-
ASSQAPGQLVSYEQY
>TRBV7-6|once
ASSLGTGFSYEQY
>TRBV9|-
ASSVATRTDTQY
>TRBV14|-
ASSQIGMGTGRTDTQY
>TRBV9|-
ASNVGGGADTQY
>TRBV7-6|-
ASSPGTGGIYNEQF
>TRBV2|-
ASSEQGSDTQY
>TRBV28|-
ASSIRGFTYEQY
>TRBV7-6|-
ASSSRRASENNEQF
>TRBV15|-
ATSRDDRPREQF